This T cell receptor (beta chain) stems from a study of early T cells in non-severe SARS-CoV-2 infection. This clonotype was found a few times. TCRdb itself ran the 5' RACE reads through MiXCR, one entry per CDR3 protein. The sample yields 85,000 to 90,000 distinct CDR3 sequences, 14% to 15% seen once. The V end was cut by 6 bases, the J end by 10 bases, with 18 bases between. This CDR3 is built from 13 residues. The rearrangement joins TRBV12-3 or TRBV12-4 to TRBJ1-1, with a tentative D call TRBD1 (5 bases). The sequence was obtained from an adult who was a healthcare worker with PCR-confirmed SARS-CoV-2 infection or an uninfected control (not recorded which). Sequenced sample: whole blood. The CDR3 sequence: CASRGQAQSPAFF. The CDR3 bases are TGTGCCAGCAGGGGGCAGGCGCAGTCACCAGCTTTCTTT.